This T cell receptor beta chain was documented in a study of post-analysis software for immune sequencing data. Study outcomes and limitations: Samples from a shared batch, those prepared together, strongly co-clustered by F measure.

Prepared libraries of TCR beta cDNA carried unique molecular identifiers. The T cell input of roughly 0.85 to 11 million gave roughly 0.5 million cDNA molecules. TCRdb ran MiXCR on the PCR reads and lists one entry per CDR3 protein. The table has around 150,000 distinct CDR3 sequences, roughly 35% seen once; the top ten hold approximately 30%. In the case of this clonotype: Its antigen is unidentified.

Germline V gene data show CDR1 as KGHDR and CDR2 as SFDVKD. The V segment lost 3 bases and the J segment 3 bases; nucleotides outside the gene matches: 14. The CDR3 covers 18 residues. This sequence joins TRBV24-1 and TRBJ2-7, with 9 positions matching TRBD1. This sample comprised blood, obtained after autologous hematopoietic stem cell transplantation. The clonotype comes from a girl aged 10-17 years with multiple sclerosis. CDR3 sequence reads: CATSDPLPPGTGIYEQYF. The CDR3 DNA sequence: TGTGCCACCAGTGATCCCCTACCACCCGGGACAGGGATCTACGAGCAGTACTTC.